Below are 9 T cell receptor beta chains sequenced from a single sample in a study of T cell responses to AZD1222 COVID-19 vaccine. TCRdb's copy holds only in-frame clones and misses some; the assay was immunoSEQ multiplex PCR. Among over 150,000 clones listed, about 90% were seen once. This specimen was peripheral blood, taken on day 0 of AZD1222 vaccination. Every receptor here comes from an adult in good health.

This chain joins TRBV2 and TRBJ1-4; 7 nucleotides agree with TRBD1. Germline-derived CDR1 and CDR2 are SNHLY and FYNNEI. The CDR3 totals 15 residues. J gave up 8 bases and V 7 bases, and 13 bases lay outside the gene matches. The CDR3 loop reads CASKTQQGFPEKLFF. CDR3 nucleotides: TGTGCCAGCAAAACCCAACAGGGGTTCCCAGAAAAACTGTTTTTT.

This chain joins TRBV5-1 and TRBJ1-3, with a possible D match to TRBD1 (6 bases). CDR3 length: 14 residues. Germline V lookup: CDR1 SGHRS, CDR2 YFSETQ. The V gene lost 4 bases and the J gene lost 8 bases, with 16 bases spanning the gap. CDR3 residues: CASSTGTRKDTIYF. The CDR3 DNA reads TGCGCCAGCAGCACAGGGACAAGGAAGGACACCATATATTTT. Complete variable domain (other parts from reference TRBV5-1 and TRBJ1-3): KAGVTQTPRYLIKTRGQQVTLSCSPISGHRSVSWYQQTPGQGLQFLFEYFSETQRNKGNFPGRFSGRQFSNSRSEMNVSTLELGDSALYLCASSTGTRKDTIYFGEGSWLTVV.

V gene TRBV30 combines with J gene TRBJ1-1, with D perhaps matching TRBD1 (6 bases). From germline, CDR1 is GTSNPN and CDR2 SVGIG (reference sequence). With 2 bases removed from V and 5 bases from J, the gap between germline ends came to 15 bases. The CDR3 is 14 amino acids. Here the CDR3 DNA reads TGTGCCTGGAGTCAACAGGGTCGCGCGACTGAAGCTTTCTTT. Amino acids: CAWSQQGRATEAFF.

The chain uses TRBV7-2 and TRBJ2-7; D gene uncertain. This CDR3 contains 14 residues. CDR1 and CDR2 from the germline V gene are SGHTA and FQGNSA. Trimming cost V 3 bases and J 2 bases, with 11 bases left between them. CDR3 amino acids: CASSLGRLAYEQYF. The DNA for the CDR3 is TGTGCCAGCAGCTTGGGTCGGCTTGCCTACGAGCAGTACTTC.

CDR3 sequence: CATRYRDGTEAFF. The CDR3 nucleotides are TGTGCCACTAGATACAGGGACGGCACTGAAGCTTTCTTT. The rearrangement joins TRBV24-1 to TRBJ1-1; D perhaps matches TRBD1 (6 bases). The CDR3 has 13 amino acids. V dropped 10 bases and J dropped 4 bases, with 15 bases sitting between them. CDR1 is KGHDR and CDR2 is SFDVKD in the germline V gene.

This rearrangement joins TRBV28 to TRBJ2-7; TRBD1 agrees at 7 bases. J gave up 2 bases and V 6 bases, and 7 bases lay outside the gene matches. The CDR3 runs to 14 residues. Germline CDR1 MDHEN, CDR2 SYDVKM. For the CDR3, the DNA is TGTGCCAGCAGGGTTGCCGGGACAGCCTACGAGCAGTACTTC. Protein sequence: CASRVAGTAYEQYF.

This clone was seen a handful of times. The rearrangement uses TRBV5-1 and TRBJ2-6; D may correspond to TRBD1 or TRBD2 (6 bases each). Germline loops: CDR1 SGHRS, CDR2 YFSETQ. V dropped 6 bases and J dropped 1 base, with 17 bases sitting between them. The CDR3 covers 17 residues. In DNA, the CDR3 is TGCGCCAGCATGGACGGGGGCGGCCCTTCTGGGGCCAACGTCCTGACTTTC. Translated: CASMDGGGPSGANVLTF.

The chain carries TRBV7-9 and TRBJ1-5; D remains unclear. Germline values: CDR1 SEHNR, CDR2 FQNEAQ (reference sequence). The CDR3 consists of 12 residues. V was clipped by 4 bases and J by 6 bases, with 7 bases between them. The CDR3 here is CASSSEGQPQHF. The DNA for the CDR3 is TGTGCCAGCAGCTCGGAGGGTCAGCCCCAGCATTTT.

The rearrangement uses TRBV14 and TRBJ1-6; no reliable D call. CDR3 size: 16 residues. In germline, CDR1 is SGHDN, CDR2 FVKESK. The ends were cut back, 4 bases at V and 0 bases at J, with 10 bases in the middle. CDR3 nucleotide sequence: TGTGCCAGCAGCCCGGGAGGGCCCTCCTATAATTCACCCCTCCACTTT. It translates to CASSPGGPSYNSPLHF.